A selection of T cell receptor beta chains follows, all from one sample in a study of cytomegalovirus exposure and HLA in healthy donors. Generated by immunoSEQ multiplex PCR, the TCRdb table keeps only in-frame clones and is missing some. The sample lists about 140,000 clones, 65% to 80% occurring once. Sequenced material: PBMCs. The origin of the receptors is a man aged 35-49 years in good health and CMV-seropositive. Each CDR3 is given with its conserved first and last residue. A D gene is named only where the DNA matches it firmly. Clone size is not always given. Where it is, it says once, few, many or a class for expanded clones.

CDR3 protein: CASSQDWLAGVGVGNEQFF
CDR3 DNA: TGTGCCAGCAGCCAAGATTGGCTAGCGGGAGTAGGGGTTGGCAATGAGCAGTTCTTC
V gene: TRBV4-2
D gene: TRBD2
J gene: TRBJ2-1
clone size: .

CDR3 protein: CSVPTGDYGYTF
CDR3 DNA: TGCAGCGTTCCGACAGGGGACTATGGCTACACCTTC
V gene: TRBV29-1
D gene: TRBD1
J gene: TRBJ1-2
clone size: .

CDR3 protein: CATDRQNTGELFF
CDR3 DNA: TGTGCCACGGACAGACAGAACACCGGGGAGCTGTTTTTT
V gene: TRBV11-1
D gene: .
J gene: TRBJ2-2
clone size: few

CDR3 protein: CASSNTNQPQHF
CDR3 DNA: TGTGCCAGCAGTAACACCAATCAGCCCCAGCATTTT
V gene: TRBV5-6
D gene: .
J gene: TRBJ1-5
clone size: .

CDR3 protein: CASSLGQIFGEQYF
CDR3 DNA: TGTGCCAGCAGCTTAGGGCAGATTTTTGGCGAGCAGTACTTC
V gene: TRBV7-6
D gene: .
J gene: TRBJ2-7
clone size: once

CDR3 protein: CASSRQDTQYF
CDR3 DNA: TGTGCCAGCAGCCGTCAGGATACGCAGTATTTT
V gene: TRBV6-5
D gene: .
J gene: TRBJ2-3
clone size: .

CDR3 protein: CASTTRPGLLNF
CDR3 DNA: TGTGCCAGCACCACTAGGCCGGGACTACTGAACTTC
V gene: TRBV28
D gene: TRBD2
J gene: TRBJ2-7
clone size: .

CDR3 protein: CASSFRTGQETQYF
CDR3 DNA: TGTGCCAGCAGTTTTCGTACAGGCCAAGAGACCCAGTACTTC
V gene: TRBV28
D gene: .
J gene: TRBJ2-5
clone size: few

CDR3 protein: CASSQEPTGVHEQYF
CDR3 DNA: TGCGCCAGCAGCCAAGAACCGACAGGGGTTCACGAGCAGTACTTC
V gene: TRBV4-1
D gene: TRBD1
J gene: TRBJ2-7
clone size: .

CDR3 protein: CASGPFGYGYTF
CDR3 DNA: TGTGCTAGTGGCCCCTTCGGGTATGGCTACACCTTC
V gene: TRBV12-5
D gene: .
J gene: TRBJ1-2
clone size: once

CDR3 protein: CASSLEGGALTEAFF
CDR3 DNA: TGTGCCAGCAGCTTAGAGGGGGGGGCGCTGACTGAAGCTTTCTTT
V gene: TRBV11-2
D gene: .
J gene: TRBJ1-1
clone size: few

CDR3 protein: CASSPTTGDEGEAFF
CDR3 DNA: TGTGCCAGCTCACCAACGACAGGGGACGAGGGTGAAGCTTTCTTT
V gene: TRBV18
D gene: TRBD1
J gene: TRBJ1-1
clone size: .

CDR3 protein: CASSLLDSLNTEAFF
CDR3 DNA: TGTGCCAGCAGCCTCCTGGACAGCCTGAACACTGAAGCTTTCTTT
V gene: TRBV21-1
D gene: .
J gene: TRBJ1-1
clone size: .

CDR3 protein: CAMTFRGAAYNEQFF
CDR3 DNA: TGTGCCATGACCTTTCGCGGGGCCGCCTACAATGAGCAGTTCTTC
V gene: TRBV2
D gene: .
J gene: TRBJ2-1
clone size: .

CDR3 protein: CASSSVQGPETQYF
CDR3 DNA: TGTGCCAGCAGCTCAGTCCAGGGTCCTGAGACCCAGTACTTC
V gene: TRBV5-6
D gene: .
J gene: TRBJ2-5
clone size: .

CDR3 protein: CASSFNGGTGELFF
CDR3 DNA: TGTGCCAGCAGCTTTAACGGGGGCACCGGGGAGCTGTTTTTT
V gene: TRBV13
D gene: .
J gene: TRBJ2-2
clone size: .

CDR3 protein: CATSKGRSSSNQPQHF
CDR3 DNA: TGTGCCACCAGCAAAGGGAGGTCGAGTAGCAATCAGCCCCAGCATTTT
V gene: TRBV15
D gene: .
J gene: TRBJ1-5
clone size: .

CDR3 protein: CASSIASRVRETQYF
CDR3 DNA: TGTGCCAGTAGTATAGCGTCCAGGGTCCGAGAGACCCAGTACTTC
V gene: TRBV19
D gene: .
J gene: TRBJ2-5
clone size: .

CDR3 protein: CASSRSGRNEQFF
CDR3 DNA: TGTGCCAGCAGCCGTAGCGGGAGAAATGAGCAGTTCTTC
V gene: TRBV11-3
D gene: TRBD2
J gene: TRBJ2-1
clone size: .

CDR3 protein: CASGLLGGGFDEQYF
CDR3 DNA: TGTGCCAGCGGGCTATTAGGGGGGGGGTTCGACGAGCAGTACTTC
V gene: TRBV7-2
D gene: .
J gene: TRBJ2-7
clone size: .

CDR3 protein: CASSPDRDSPLHF
CDR3 DNA: TGTGCCAGCAGCCCAGACAGGGATTCACCCCTCCACTTT
V gene: TRBV5-4
D gene: TRBD1
J gene: TRBJ1-6
clone size: .

CDR3 protein: CASSIDKGGTEAFF
CDR3 DNA: TGTGCCAGTAGTATAGATAAAGGGGGCACTGAAGCTTTCTTT
V gene: TRBV19
D gene: .
J gene: TRBJ1-1
clone size: .

CDR3 protein: CASSTGGETFF
CDR3 DNA: TGTGCCAGCTCCACGGGGGGGGAGACTTTCTTT
V gene: TRBV21-1
D gene: .
J gene: TRBJ1-1
clone size: .

CDR3 protein: CASSQRGPQGWAFF
CDR3 DNA: TGTGCCAGCAGCCAACGAGGGCCTCAGGGGTGGGCTTTCTTT
V gene: TRBV14
D gene: .
J gene: TRBJ1-1
clone size: .

CDR3 protein: CASRGGFGSQPQHF
CDR3 DNA: TGTGCCAGCAGGGGGGGATTTGGGAGTCAGCCCCAGCATTTT
V gene: TRBV6-1
D gene: .
J gene: TRBJ1-5
clone size: .

CDR3 protein: CASSLALQGNTIYF
CDR3 DNA: TGTGCCAGCAGCTTAGCTCTACAGGGAAACACCATATATTTT
V gene: TRBV7-8
D gene: .
J gene: TRBJ1-3
clone size: .

CDR3 protein: CASSPGTSTDTQYF
CDR3 DNA: TGTGCCAGCAGTCCCGGGACTAGCACAGATACGCAGTATTTT
V gene: TRBV6-1
D gene: .
J gene: TRBJ2-3
clone size: few

CDR3 protein: CASRKDRGYEQYF
CDR3 DNA: TGTGCCAGCAGGAAGGACAGGGGCTACGAGCAGTACTTC
V gene: TRBV28
D gene: TRBD1
J gene: TRBJ2-7
clone size: .

CDR3 protein: CASSMGSEQYF
CDR3 DNA: TGTGCCAGTAGTATGGGGAGTGAGCAGTACTTC
V gene: TRBV19
D gene: .
J gene: TRBJ2-7
clone size: .

CDR3 protein: CASSAQKLINQPQHF
CDR3 DNA: TGCGCCAGCAGCGCCCAGAAATTAATTAATCAGCCCCAGCATTTT
V gene: TRBV10-1
D gene: .
J gene: TRBJ1-5
clone size: .

CDR3 protein: CASSPRAGPYNSPLHF
CDR3 DNA: TGTGCCAGCTCACCTCGCGCGGGACCCTATAATTCACCCCTCCACTTT
V gene: TRBV18
D gene: .
J gene: TRBJ1-6
clone size: .

CDR3 protein: CASRLGQRWDEAFF
CDR3 DNA: TGTGCCAGTAGACTCGGACAAAGATGGGATGAAGCTTTCTTT
V gene: TRBV19
D gene: .
J gene: TRBJ1-1
clone size: .

CDR3 protein: CSARNGTPLHF
CDR3 DNA: TGCAGTGCTAGAAACGGGACACCCCTCCACTTT
V gene: TRBV20-1
D gene: .
J gene: TRBJ1-6
clone size: .

CDR3 protein: CASSFGGNYGYTF
CDR3 DNA: TGTGCCAGCAGTTTTGGAGGAAACTATGGCTACACCTTC
V gene: TRBV6-5
D gene: .
J gene: TRBJ1-2
clone size: .

CDR3 protein: CASSAGGGGGNTIYF
CDR3 DNA: TGTGCCAGTAGTGCCGGTGGTGGCGGTGGAAACACCATATATTTT
V gene: TRBV19
D gene: .
J gene: TRBJ1-3
clone size: .

CDR3 protein: CASSFGTSGFSETQYF
CDR3 DNA: TGTGCCAGCAGTTTCGGGACTAGCGGTTTTTCTGAGACCCAGTACTTC
V gene: TRBV6-5
D gene: TRBD2
J gene: TRBJ2-5
clone size: .

CDR3 protein: CASSGLAGGRGEQFF
CDR3 DNA: TGTGCCAGCAGTGGACTAGCGGGAGGGCGTGGGGAGCAGTTCTTC
V gene: TRBV6-1
D gene: TRBD2
J gene: TRBJ2-1
clone size: once

CDR3 protein: CASRTSGSDEQYF
CDR3 DNA: TGTGCCAGTAGAACTAGCGGGAGTGACGAGCAGTACTTC
V gene: TRBV5-5
D gene: TRBD2
J gene: TRBJ2-7
clone size: few

CDR3 protein: CASQSGQGAQPQHF
CDR3 DNA: TGTGCCAGTCAAAGTGGACAGGGGGCGCAGCCCCAGCATTTT
V gene: TRBV19
D gene: TRBD1
J gene: TRBJ1-5
clone size: .

CDR3 protein: CAWSVGLGTEQFF
CDR3 DNA: TGTGCCTGGAGTGTAGGCCTGGGCACTGAGCAGTTCTTC
V gene: TRBV30
D gene: .
J gene: TRBJ2-1
clone size: .

CDR3 protein: CASSKGLASYNEQFF
CDR3 DNA: TGTGCCAGCAGTAAGGGACTAGCCTCCTACAATGAGCAGTTCTTC
V gene: TRBV2
D gene: TRBD2
J gene: TRBJ2-1
clone size: once

CDR3 protein: CASSLVGQLVGGYTF
CDR3 DNA: TGCGCCAGCAGCTTGGTTGGGCAGCTCGTCGGAGGCTACACCTTC
V gene: TRBV5-1
D gene: .
J gene: TRBJ1-2
clone size: .

CDR3 protein: CSVGPYRIEAFF
CDR3 DNA: TGCAGCGTCGGGCCCTACAGGATAGAAGCTTTCTTT
V gene: TRBV29-1
D gene: .
J gene: TRBJ1-1
clone size: .

CDR3 protein: CASSFGLRGDTQYF
CDR3 DNA: TGTGCCAGCAGCTTCGGACTACGAGGAGATACGCAGTATTTT
V gene: TRBV5-6
D gene: .
J gene: TRBJ2-3
clone size: .

CDR3 protein: CASSEQGRENIQYF
CDR3 DNA: TGCGCCAGCAGTGAACAGGGAAGGGAAAACATTCAGTACTTC
V gene: TRBV10-2
D gene: .
J gene: TRBJ2-4
clone size: once

CDR3 protein: CASSPFAGNIQYF
CDR3 DNA: TGTGCCAGCAGCCCCTTTGCGGGAAACATTCAGTACTTC
V gene: TRBV6-5
D gene: .
J gene: TRBJ2-4
clone size: .

CDR3 protein: CASSLTGVFTEAFF
CDR3 DNA: TGTGCCAGCAGTCTTACAGGGGTCTTCACTGAAGCTTTCTTT
V gene: TRBV11-2
D gene: TRBD1
J gene: TRBJ1-1
clone size: .

CDR3 protein: CASSPGGQDTEAFF
CDR3 DNA: TGTGCCAGCTCACCCGGGGGACAGGACACTGAAGCTTTCTTT
V gene: TRBV18
D gene: TRBD1
J gene: TRBJ1-1
clone size: .

CDR3 protein: CASSPALSGPQYF
CDR3 DNA: TGTGCCAGCAGCCCTGCCCTTAGCGGGCCACAGTACTTC
V gene: TRBV27
D gene: TRBD2
J gene: TRBJ2-7
clone size: .

CDR3 protein: CASSLALAGGPLDEQYF
CDR3 DNA: TGTGCCAGCAGCTTAGCCCTAGCGGGAGGGCCGCTTGACGAGCAGTACTTC
V gene: TRBV7-9
D gene: TRBD2
J gene: TRBJ2-7
clone size: .

CDR3 protein: CASSLVGARNSPLHF
CDR3 DNA: TGTGCCAGCAGCTTAGTTGGGGCACGCAATTCACCCCTCCACTTT
V gene: TRBV7-2
D gene: .
J gene: TRBJ1-6
clone size: .

CDR3 protein: CASSLANRVSGNTIYF
CDR3 DNA: TGTGCCAGCAGCTTAGCTAACAGGGTCTCTGGAAACACCATATATTTT
V gene: TRBV7-9
D gene: .
J gene: TRBJ1-3
clone size: .

CDR3 protein: CASSILPGTGAYEQYF
CDR3 DNA: TGTGCCAGTAGTATACTTCCCGGGACAGGGGCGTACGAGCAGTACTTC
V gene: TRBV19
D gene: TRBD1
J gene: TRBJ2-7
clone size: .

CDR3 protein: CASARVGENGYTF
CDR3 DNA: TGTGCCAGCGCCCGGGTCGGAGAGAATGGCTACACCTTC
V gene: TRBV25-1
D gene: .
J gene: TRBJ1-2
clone size: few

CDR3 protein: CASMWTGNEKLFF
CDR3 DNA: TGTGCCAGCATGTGGACAGGGAATGAAAAACTGTTTTTT
V gene: TRBV6-1
D gene: TRBD1
J gene: TRBJ1-4
clone size: .